Given below is one T cell receptor (beta chain) in context. Its antigen is unidentified. In germline, CDR1 is MNHEY, CDR2 SMNVEV (reference sequence). This CDR3 is 14 amino acids long. V lost 5 bases to trimming and J lost 2 bases, with 13 bases between them. The data belong to a study of cytomegalovirus exposure and HLA in healthy donors. Study findings and constraints: Reports credit the classifier with highly specific, highly sensitive diagnosis of cytomegalovirus status. CMV antigen specificity was confirmed in vitro for a few CMV-associated chains.

The PCR employed 60 Vbeta primers together with 13 Jbeta primers. In the original analysis: Tens of millions of unique TCR beta chains, roughly 11 million of them shared, were counted by a later analysis. Only in-frame clones appear in the TCRdb table, and some are missing; sequencing was by immunoSEQ multiplex PCR. The DNA was the basis for D and trimming; V, J and clone size are from that table. The data hold 150,000 to 200,000 clones, with 82% observed a single time. The receptor was isolated from a man aged 35-49 years in good health and CMV-seronegative. The rearrangement joins TRBV27 to TRBJ2-7, with TRBD2 as a possible D gene (6 bases). The sample comprised PBMCs. The CDR3 DNA sequence: TGTGCCAGCAGTAGGGGACTTACACCCTACGAGCAGTACTTC. Protein: CASSRGLTPYEQYF.